This section outlines one T cell receptor beta chain sequence together with its context. CDR3 length: 15 amino acids. Germline-derived CDR1 and CDR2 are MDHEN and SYDVKM. After removal of 6 bases from V and 7 bases from J, the junction contained 9 bases not matched to a gene. This sample was included in a study of blood T cell repertoires in COVID-19. Study overall: Italy, Spain and the United States were the sources of the convalescent and acute COVID-19 samples.

Assay used: immunoSEQ multiplex PCR; TCRdb lists only in-frame clones, some missing. The repertoire has more than 110,000 clones, about 89% of them found once; the top ten carry 2.5% to 3%. This receptor was obtained from a man aged 55 to 69 with active or convalescent COVID-19. The chain combines TRBV28 with TRBJ2-2; 9 bases match TRBD2. The sequencing input was peripheral blood. In nucleotides, the CDR3 is TGTGCCAGCAGCATAGCGGGAGATGGAAGCGGGGAGCTGTTTTTT. This codes for CASSIAGDGSGELFF.